The next 10 T cell receptor beta chains were all read from a single sample in a study of vaccination and CD4 T cells after COVID-19. The treatment was: approximately nine-day PBMC culture with coronavirus spike peptide pools or control peptides (ViraFEST assay). Their recognized antigens are unknown. Scientists ran DNA taken from cultured CD4+ T cells through the Oncomine TCR Beta short-read assay for sequencing. MiXCR, applied by TCRdb to the PCR reads, yields one record per CDR3 protein. Of approximately 3,000 distinct CDR3 sequences listed, about 53% are singletons. The source material was CD4+ T cells from blood, cultured in vitro. Source of these receptors: a human donor who had recovered from COVID-19.

V usage is TRBV28 and J usage is TRBJ1-3; D is undetermined. Germline V CDR1 and CDR2: MDHEN, SYDVKM. The V end lost 1 base, the J end lost 0 bases, and 7 bases lay between the germline ends. This CDR3 comprises 15 residues. CDR3 in DNA: TGTGCCAGCAGTTTATCCCTGAGCTCTGGAAACACCATATATTTT. It translates to CASSLSLSSGNTIYF.

This chain connects TRBV15 to TRBJ1-2; D is perhaps TRBD1 (5 bases). The germline CDR1 and CDR2 sequences are LNHNV and YYDKDF (reference sequence). The CDR3 consists of 14 residues. Between the trimmed V and J ends, which lost 5 bases and 0 bases, there was a span of 10 bases. The CDR3 is CATSPTESNYGYTF. CDR3 DNA sequence: TGTGCCACCAGCCCGACAGAATCTAACTATGGCTACACCTTC.

Sample share makes this clonotype medium-sized. This chain uses TRBV7-2 with TRBJ2-7, with 8 bases matching TRBD1. The CDR3 length is 15 residues. Unmatched junction bases numbered 13, after V lost 7 bases and J lost 5 bases. Per the germline V gene, CDR1 is SGHTA and CDR2 is FQGNSA. The DNA for the CDR3 is TGTGCCAGCAACCGACCCGGGACAGGAAAAAACGAGCAGTACTTC. Translation: CASNRPGTGKNEQYF.

A few counts support this clonotype. The J gene is TRBJ1-2, the V gene TRBV19; 8 nucleotides match TRBD1. There are 17 residues in the CDR3. The V gene's germline CDR1 is LNHDA and CDR2 SQIVND (reference sequence). The junction had 12 bases not matched to a gene; V was cut back by 6 bases and J by 0 bases. The CDR3 DNA is TGTGCCAGTAGCCTCGGACAGGGAGTAGGAGCTAACTATGGCTACACCTTC. This encodes CASSLGQGVGANYGYTF.

The V gene is TRBV20-1, the J gene TRBJ2-7, with TRBD1 identical over 7 bases. The CDR3 covers 15 residues. Germline V gene sequence: CDR1 DFQATT, CDR2 SNEGSKA (reference sequence). With V trimmed by 3 bases and J by 0 bases, 8 bases remained unmatched. Written as DNA, the CDR3 is TGCAGTGCTAGTGATGCAGGGGGTATCTCCTACGAGCAGTACTTC. Its translation: CSASDAGGISYEQYF.

This chain links TRBV5-1 with TRBJ2-3, with 7 bases that match TRBD1. This CDR3 is built from 15 residues. Looked up from germline, CDR1 is SGHRS and CDR2 is YFSETQ. V lost 3 bases to trimming and J lost 4 bases; unmatched junction nucleotides: 8. The CDR3 sequence: CASSWTTGPSDTQYF. CDR3 in DNA: TGCGCCAGCAGCTGGACGACAGGGCCTTCAGATACGCAGTATTTT.

The chain recombines TRBV5-1 with TRBJ2-3, with D perhaps matching TRBD1 or TRBD2 (6 bases each). V was clipped by 3 bases and J by 4 bases, with 12 bases between them. The CDR3 runs 14 residues. The germline gives CDR1 SGHRS, CDR2 YFSETQ. Here the CDR3 DNA reads TGCGCCAGCAGCTGGCCGGGGGCTTCAGATACGCAGTATTTT. Encoded protein: CASSWPGASDTQYF.

This clonotype turned up a few times. V is TRBV6-5 and J is TRBJ2-1, with 9 bases matching TRBD2. J was trimmed by 7 bases and V by 3 bases; bases with no gene match: 13. The CDR3 is 17 residues long. From germline, CDR1 is MNHEY and CDR2 SVGAGI. In DNA, the CDR3 is TGTGCCAGCAGTTATTCTGGCGGGGGGGCCTCTACGAATGAGCAGTTCTTC. Translation: CASSYSGGGASTNEQFF.

This clonotype was observed once. The rearrangement uses TRBV5-1 and TRBJ2-1; 7 bases fit TRBD2. J was trimmed by 5 bases and V by 0 bases; bases with no gene match: 5. The CDR3 has 15 amino acids. Per germline, CDR1 SGHRS and CDR2 YFSETQ. CDR3 bases: TGCGCCAGCAGCTTGGCGGCGGGAGTCGACAATGAGCAGTTCTTC. Translation gives CASSLAAGVDNEQFF.

Here the CDR3 DNA reads TGTGCCTGGAGTGTTTGGGGACAGAAATTCGATACGCAGTATTTT. It codes for CAWSVWGQKFDTQYF. The chain combines TRBV30 with TRBJ2-3; TRBD1 matches at 7 bases. CDR3 length: 15 amino acids. V shed 0 bases, J shed 6 bases, and the junction held 9 bases outside the gene matches. CDR1 GTSNPN and CDR2 SVGIG come from the germline V gene (reference sequence).